The next 32 T cell receptor beta chains were all read from a single sample in a study of shared clonotypes between healthy human individuals. The assay was immunoSEQ multiplex PCR, and TCRdb's table has in-frame clones only and misses some. The sample carries approximately 350,000 clones, approximately 74% recorded once. Material for sequencing was memory CD4+ T cells sorted from blood. Subset described: CD45RA-negative fraction. The receptors come from a man aged 30-40 years in good health.

The rearrangement joins TRBV19 to TRBJ1-2; D gene ambiguous. CDR1 LNHDA and CDR2 SQIVND come from the germline V gene (reference sequence). V was pared by 4 bases and J by 3 bases, with 12 bases between. CDR3 length equals 14 residues. For the CDR3, the DNA is TGTGCCAGTAGTAAGGGAGTCCGGGACTATGGCTACACCTTC. Protein: CASSKGVRDYGYTF.

A remark on this clone: Compared with germline, one end of the junction differs, possibly owing to a read error. The chain has TRBV7-7 and TRBJ2-3; a possible D gene is TRBD1 (6 bases). The CDR3 has 17 residues. Germline CDR1 is SSHAT and CDR2 is FNYEAQ (reference sequence). CDR3 in DNA: TGTGCTAGCAGGGCATATACAGGGTTGGGGAGCACAGATACGCAGTATTTT. This translates into CASRAYTGLGSTDTQYF.

This chain connects TRBV11-2 to TRBJ2-7; no definite D call. The V gene lost 3 bases and the J gene lost 6 bases, with 9 bases spanning the gap. Per the germline V gene, CDR1 is SGHAT and CDR2 is FQNNGV. The length of the CDR3 is 12 residues. CDR3 amino acids: CASSLTSGEQYF. DNA for the CDR3: TGTGCCAGCAGCTTGACCTCCGGCGAGCAGTACTTC.

The chain joins TRBV30 to TRBJ1-5; D is uncertain. Looked up from germline, CDR1 is GTSNPN and CDR2 is SVGIG (reference sequence). V gave up 3 bases and J gave up 6 bases, with 21 bases separating them. The length of the CDR3 is 16 residues. The CDR3 protein is CAWRKVASPGGQPQHF. CDR3 DNA: TGTGCCTGGAGGAAGGTGGCCTCCCCAGGAGGTCAGCCCCAGCATTTT.

CDR3 amino acids: CASSIELRYKNIQYF. The CDR3 bases are TGTGCCAGTAGTATTGAGTTAAGATACAAAAACATTCAGTACTTC. This chain links TRBV19 with TRBJ2-4, with D hard to call. V gave up 3 bases and J gave up 3 bases, with 12 bases separating them. Germline V CDR1 and CDR2: LNHDA, SQIVND (reference sequence). The CDR3 has 15 amino acids.

The V call is TRBV6-1, the J call TRBJ2-7; a possible D gene is TRBD1 (6 bases). The germline gives CDR1 MNHNS, CDR2 SASEGT. V lost 4 bases, J lost 0 bases, and 22 bases lay in between. This CDR3 region has 18 residues. Written as DNA, the CDR3 is TGTGCCAGCAGTGGTAACTGGAAAAGACAGGCCCGCTCCTACGAGCAGTACTTC. Translation gives CASSGNWKRQARSYEQYF.

The CDR3 DNA reads TGTGCCAGCAGCTTAGTGCCGGGACTAGCTTCCGGAGATACGCAGTATTTT. Translated, it gives CASSLVPGLASGDTQYF. V and J are TRBV7-2 and TRBJ2-3; 9 bases are a match to TRBD2. Germline trimming cut 1 base from V and 5 bases from J; bases unmatched to any gene: 10. The germline V gene encodes CDR1 SGHTA and CDR2 FQGNSA. The CDR3 has 17 amino acids.

V is TRBV30 and J is TRBJ2-5; D is unresolved. V was pared by 2 bases and J by 8 bases, with 6 bases between. Germline CDR1 and CDR2: GTSNPN and SVGIG (reference sequence). This CDR3 is 10 amino acids long. CDR3 sequence reads: CAWSHQTQYF. Here the CDR3 DNA reads TGTGCCTGGAGTCATCAAACCCAGTACTTC.

The chain employs TRBV7-3 and TRBJ2-5; 8 bases agree with TRBD2. V dropped 5 bases and J dropped 5; count of bases not matched to a gene: 10. CDR3 length equals 15 residues. Per germline, CDR1 SGHTA and CDR2 FQGTGA. CDR3 sequence (DNA): TGTGCCAGCAGCCCCTTGGCGGGAGGTATCGAGACCCAGTACTTC. It is translated as CASSPLAGGIETQYF.

This clone was counted between two and nine times. This specimen includes other DNA sequences encoding the same CDR3. The chain couples TRBV7-3 to TRBJ2-5, with D perhaps assigned TRBD1 or TRBD2 (5 bases each). The V end was cut by 1 base, the J end by 5 bases, with 8 bases between. The CDR3 runs 13 residues. Germline V CDR1 and CDR2: SGHTA, FQGTGA. CDR3 nucleotide sequence: TGTGCCAGCAGCTTAAGAGAGGGGGAGACCCAGTACTTC. Its translation is CASSLREGETQYF.

The chain employs TRBV7-2 and TRBJ2-3; TRBD2 agrees at 9 bases. This CDR3 has 14 residues. CDR1 and CDR2 from the germline V gene are SGHTA and FQGNSA. V dropped 4 bases and J dropped 6; count of bases not matched to a gene: 5. CDR3 nucleotide sequence: TGTGCCAGCAGCTGGGGACTAGCTTCGGATACGCAGTATTTT. This translates into CASSWGLASDTQYF.

This chain joins TRBV7-8 and TRBJ2-7; TRBD2 matches at 9 bases. There are 19 residues in the CDR3. The V gene's germline CDR1 is SGHVS and CDR2 FQNEAQ. The J segment lost 8 bases and the V segment lost 7 bases, leaving 27 bases of the junction unmatched. DNA of the CDR3: TGTGCCAGCACCCCTCATCGGTTGGCGGGAGGGCCAGGGGTTTACCAGCAGTACTTC. Its translation: CASTPHRLAGGPGVYQQYF.

J is TRBJ2-3 and V is TRBV7-9, with D possibly matching TRBD2 (6 bases). The CDR3 length is 15 residues. Germline V gives CDR1 SEHNR, CDR2 FQNEAQ (reference sequence). Deletions cut 2 bases from V and 3 bases from J, with 12 bases between. The CDR3 DNA is TGTGCCAGCAGCTTATATGGGGGGATGACAGATACGCAGTATTTT. Encoded protein: CASSLYGGMTDTQYF. The full variable domain, its missing parts supplied by reference TRBV7-9 and TRBJ2-3, is DTGVSQNPRHKITKRGQNVTFRCDPISEHNRLYWYRQTLGQGPEFLTYFQNEAQLEKSRLLSDRFSAERPKGSFSTLEIQRTEQGDSAMYLCASSLYGGMTDTQYFGPGTRLTVL.

The chain carries TRBV9 and TRBJ2-2, with D possibly matching TRBD1 (6 bases). The CDR3 is 14 residues long. Trimming removed 6 bases at V and 5 bases at J, with 14 bases between. Per the germline V gene, CDR1 is SGDLS and CDR2 is YYNGEE. CDR3 protein: CASTRGFETGELFF. The CDR3 nucleotides read TGTGCCAGCACCAGGGGTTTTGAGACCGGGGAGCTGTTTTTT.

This chain connects TRBV5-1 to TRBJ1-1, with a possible D match to TRBD1 (5 bases). The CDR3 covers 14 residues. V gave up 4 bases and J gave up 1 base, with 11 bases separating them. Germline V CDR1 and CDR2: SGHRS, YFSETQ. CDR3 nucleotide sequence: TGCGCCAGCAGCCCGGGACCTTCGAACACTGAAGCTTTCTTT. Protein sequence: CASSPGPSNTEAFF.

The V and J genes are TRBV6-6 and TRBJ1-2; TRBD1 matches 8 bases. The CDR3 runs to 13 residues. In germline, CDR1 is MNHNY, CDR2 SVGAGI (reference sequence). The V gene end was trimmed by 5 bases and the J gene end by 9 bases; junction bases not matched to a gene: 8. The CDR3 DNA sequence: TGTGCCAGCAGTGACAGGGGCCTCAAGAGCTACACCTTC. It yields the protein CASSDRGLKSYTF.

The V gene is TRBV6-1, the J gene TRBJ2-7, with D hard to call. This CDR3 is built from 12 residues. Looked up from germline, CDR1 is MNHNS and CDR2 is SASEGT. V was clipped by 1 base and J by 6 bases, with 7 bases between them. CDR3 protein: CASSEGLTEQYF. For the CDR3, the DNA is TGTGCCAGCAGTGAAGGGCTGACCGAGCAGTACTTC.

The rearrangement links TRBV5-6 to TRBJ2-5, with D uncertain. The CDR3 is made up of 13 amino acids. Looked up from germline, CDR1 is SGHDT and CDR2 is YYEEEE. Trimming stripped 0 bases from V and 1 base from J, with 4 bases between. The DNA for the CDR3 is TGTGCCAGCAGCTTGGGCGTCCAAGAGACCCAGTACTTC. It yields the protein CASSLGVQETQYF.

V gene TRBV5-1 combines with J gene TRBJ2-4; D gene uncertain. The ends were cut back, 1 base at V and 2 bases at J, with 10 bases in the middle. In germline, CDR1 is SGHRS, CDR2 YFSETQ. CDR3 size: 15 residues. The CDR3 region is CASSLYSITKNIQYF. The DNA of the CDR3 is TGCGCCAGCAGCTTGTACAGCATTACCAAAAACATTCAGTACTTC. Together with reference TRBV5-1 and TRBJ2-4, the CDR3 gives the full variable domain: KAGVTQTPRYLIKTRGQQVTLSCSPISGHRSVSWYQQTPGQGLQFLFEYFSETQRNKGNFPGRFSGRQFSNSRSEMNVSTLELGDSALYLCASSLYSITKNIQYFGAGTRLSVL.

This chain joins TRBV2 and TRBJ2-1, with D perhaps being TRBD1 or TRBD2 (7 bases each). Per the germline V gene, CDR1 is SNHLY and CDR2 is FYNNEI. This CDR3 spans 14 amino acids. Trimming shortened V by 8 bases and J by 3 bases, and 14 bases separated the two germline ends. The chain's CDR3 is CASAQGGDYNEQFF. The CDR3 DNA reads TGTGCCAGCGCTCAGGGGGGGGACTACAATGAGCAGTTCTTC.

There are many counts of this clone. The chain is built from TRBV29-1 and TRBJ1-5; 9 bases are a match to TRBD1. Trimming cost V 0 bases and J 4 bases; bases outside gene matches: 4. This CDR3 is built from 15 residues. CDR1 is SQVTM and CDR2 is ANQGSEA in the germline V gene. The CDR3 spells CSVEDGTGLNQPQHF. The CDR3, as DNA: TGCAGCGTTGAAGATGGGACAGGGCTAAATCAGCCCCAGCATTTT.

This chain joins TRBV5-1 and TRBJ2-5, with 9 nucleotides matching TRBD2. The V gene end was trimmed by 0 bases and the J gene end by 5 bases; junction bases not matched to a gene: 8. CDR1 is SGHRS and CDR2 is YFSETQ in the germline V gene. There are 16 residues in the CDR3. CDR3 nucleotide sequence: TGCGCCAGCAGCTTGGCAGGATCGGCGGGAGGGGAGACCCAGTACTTC. Translated, it gives CASSLAGSAGGETQYF.

The chain links TRBV5-1 to TRBJ2-7; D ambiguous. The CDR3 consists of 15 residues. The germline CDR1 and CDR2 sequences are SGHRS and YFSETQ. The V gene lost 7 bases and the J gene lost 1 base, with 18 bases spanning the gap. This CDR3 is CASAPVGSISYEQYF. CDR3 DNA sequence: TGCGCCAGCGCACCCGTCGGCAGCATATCCTACGAGCAGTACTTC.

This clone has a single count. The chain couples TRBV2 to TRBJ2-1; perhaps TRBD1 as D (5 bases). V was pared by 7 bases and J by 5 bases, with 12 bases between. The CDR3 extends over 13 amino acids. Germline assignment: CDR1 SNHLY and CDR2 FYNNEI. The CDR3 region is CASTPDSNNEQFF. The CDR3 DNA is TGTGCCAGCACCCCCGACAGTAACAATGAGCAGTTCTTC.

The J gene is TRBJ2-1, the V gene TRBV11-2; TRBD2 agrees at 10 bases. Germline CDR1 and CDR2: SGHAT and FQNNGV. The V and J ends lost 4 bases and 10 bases, in that order; junction bases with no gene match: 7. The CDR3 consists of 14 residues. The CDR3 region has the DNA TGTGCCAGCAGCTACGGGACTAGCGAACGAGAGCAGTTCTTC. This encodes CASSYGTSEREQFF.

The V and J genes are TRBV5-1 and TRBJ2-1, with TRBD1 matching over 8 bases. Trimming removed 4 bases from V and 10 bases from J; junction bases left unmatched: 10. The CDR3 runs to 14 residues. Germline CDR1 SGHRS, CDR2 YFSETQ. The CDR3 coding sequence is TGCGCCAGCAGCGCCCAGGGGGCGTATGAGGAGCAGTTCTTC. This codes for CASSAQGAYEEQFF.

There are many counts of this clone. The V gene is TRBV9, the J gene TRBJ1-4; possibly TRBD1 for D (6 bases). The CDR3 consists of 18 residues. Germline CDR1 reads SGDLS; CDR2 reads YYNGEE. The V and J ends lost 4 bases and 4 bases respectively, with 23 bases between them. CDR3 nucleotides: TGTGCCAGCAGCCGACGACCAGGACAAAGGGGGGTTAATGAAAAACTGTTTTTT. Its translation: CASSRRPGQRGVNEKLFF.

The chain is built from TRBV30 and TRBJ1-1, with D hard to call. The ends were cut back, 2 bases at V and 6 bases at J, with 4 bases in the middle. This CDR3 contains 10 residues. The germline V gene has CDR1 GTSNPN and CDR2 SVGIG (reference sequence). The chain's CDR3 is CAWSRAEAFF. The DNA for the CDR3 is TGTGCCTGGAGTAGGGCTGAAGCTTTCTTT.

This clone was picked up many times. This CDR3 is also generated by other DNA sequences in the sample. This sequence joins TRBV19 and TRBJ2-1; weak D call: TRBD1 (6 bases). The CDR3 has 15 residues. Per the germline V gene, CDR1 is LNHDA and CDR2 is SQIVND (reference sequence). The V gene lost 3 bases and the J gene lost 0 bases, with 9 bases spanning the gap. CDR3 coding DNA: TGTGCCAGTAGTATTGACAGGAGCTCCTACAATGAGCAGTTCTTC. It codes for CASSIDRSSYNEQFF.

This sequence joins TRBV5-8 and TRBJ2-7, with D hard to call. V gave up 1 base and J gave up 2 bases, with 4 bases separating them. In germline, CDR1 is SGHTS, CDR2 YDEGEE. CDR3 length: 12 amino acids. The DNA for the CDR3 is TGTGCCAGCAGCTTGTTTACCTACGAGCAGTACTTC. The encoded protein is CASSLFTYEQYF.

This chain connects TRBV5-4 to TRBJ2-2; D is possibly TRBD1 (5 bases). This CDR3 contains 14 residues. V lost 3 bases and J lost 1, with 7 bases in between. The germline CDR1 and CDR2 sequences are SGHNT and YYREEE (reference sequence). Here the CDR3 reads CASSSTGNTGELFF. The DNA of the CDR3 is TGTGCCAGCAGCTCAACAGGGAACACCGGGGAGCTGTTTTTT. The complete variable domain, with remaining parts taken from reference TRBV5-4 and TRBJ2-2, reads ETGVTQSPTHLIKTRGQQVTLRCSSQSGHNTVSWYQQALGQGPQFIFQYYREEENGRGNFPPRFSGLQFPNYSSELNVNALELDDSALYLCASSSTGNTGELFFGEGSRLTVL.

The V gene is TRBV15, the J gene TRBJ2-5; D is possibly TRBD1 (5 bases). The CDR3 spans 13 residues. Germline V lookup: CDR1 LNHNV, CDR2 YYDKDF (reference sequence). V was trimmed by 7 bases and J by 2 bases, leaving 11 bases between them. CDR3 amino acids: CATNSREQETQYF. CDR3 DNA sequence: TGTGCCACCAATTCCAGGGAACAAGAGACCCAGTACTTC.